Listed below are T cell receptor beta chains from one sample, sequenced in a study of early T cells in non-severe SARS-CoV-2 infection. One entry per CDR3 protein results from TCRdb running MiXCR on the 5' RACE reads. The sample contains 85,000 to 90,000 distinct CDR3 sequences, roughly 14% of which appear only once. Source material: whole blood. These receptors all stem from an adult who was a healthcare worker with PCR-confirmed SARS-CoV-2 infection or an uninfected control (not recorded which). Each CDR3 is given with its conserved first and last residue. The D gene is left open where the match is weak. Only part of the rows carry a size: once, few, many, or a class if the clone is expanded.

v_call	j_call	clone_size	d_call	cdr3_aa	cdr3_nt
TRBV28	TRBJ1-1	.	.	CASSTTGVEAFF	TGTGCCAGCAGTACTACGGGGGTTGAAGCTTTCTTT
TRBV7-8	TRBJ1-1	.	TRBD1	CASSSPAGTGKNTEAFF	TGTGCCAGCAGCTCCCCCGCTGGGACAGGGAAGAACACTGAAGCTTTCTTT
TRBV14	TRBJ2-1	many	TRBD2	CASSQSGGPYNEQFF	TGTGCCAGCAGCCAATCGGGGGGGCCCTACAATGAGCAGTTCTTC
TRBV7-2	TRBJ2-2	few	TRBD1	CASSSQGQTNTGELFF	TGTGCCAGCAGCTCACAGGGACAGACGAACACCGGGGAGCTGTTTTTT
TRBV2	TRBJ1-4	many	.	CASSERPGRNEKLFF	TGTGCCAGCAGTGAAAGGCCAGGGCGGAATGAAAAACTGTTTTTT
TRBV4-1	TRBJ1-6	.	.	CASSQHTGKLNSPLHF	TGCGCCAGCAGCCAACATACAGGGAAGTTGAATTCACCCCTCCACTTT
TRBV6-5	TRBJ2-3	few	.	CASSYSGDLNTQYF	TGTGCCAGCAGTTACTCAGGTGACTTGAATACGCAGTATTTT
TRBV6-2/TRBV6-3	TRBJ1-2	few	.	CASRQAGSYTF	TGTGCCAGCAGACAAGCAGGGTCCTACACCTTC
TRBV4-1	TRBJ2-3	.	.	CASSQLAMGLITDTQYF	TGCGCCAGCAGCCAACTTGCGATGGGACTTATCACAGATACGCAGTATTTT
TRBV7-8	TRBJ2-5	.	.	CASSLRFMGFGETQYF	TGTGCCAGCAGCTTACGGTTCATGGGGTTCGGTGAGACCCAGTACTTC
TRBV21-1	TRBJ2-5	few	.	CASSKVGGRHQETQYF	TGTGCCAGCAGCAAAGTCGGAGGGAGACACCAAGAGACCCAGTACTTC
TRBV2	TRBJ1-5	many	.	CASKFPNQPQHF	TGTGCCAGCAAATTTCCCAATCAGCCCCAGCATTTT
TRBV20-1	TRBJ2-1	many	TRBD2	CSATGGGLAEDEQFF	TGCAGTGCTACCGGGGGGGGACTAGCGGAGGATGAGCAGTTCTTC
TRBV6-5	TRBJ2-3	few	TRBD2	CASSPRRWTSGGTDTQYF	TGTGCCAGCAGTCCCCGACGTTGGACTAGCGGGGGAACAGATACGCAGTATTTT
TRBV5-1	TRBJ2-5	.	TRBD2	CASSSSGGAETQYF	TGCGCCAGCAGCTCTAGCGGGGGGGCAGAGACCCAGTACTTC
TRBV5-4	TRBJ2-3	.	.	CASRPLSWGRQDTQYF	TGTGCCAGCAGGCCCCTGAGCTGGGGCAGGCAAGATACGCAGTATTTT
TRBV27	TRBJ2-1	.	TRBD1	CASSLTGQGSYNEQFF	TGTGCCAGCAGTTTAACGGGACAGGGGTCCTACAATGAGCAGTTCTTC
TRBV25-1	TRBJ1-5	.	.	CASTAGDNQPQHF	TGTGCCAGCACTGCAGGGGACAATCAGCCCCAGCATTTT
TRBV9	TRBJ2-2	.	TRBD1	CASSVATGRNTGELFF	TGTGCCAGCAGCGTCGCGACAGGGAGGAACACCGGGGAGCTGTTTTTT
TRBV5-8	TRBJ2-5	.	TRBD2	CASSSARTSGGAGETQYF	TGTGCCAGCAGCTCCGCTCGGACTAGCGGGGGGGCTGGAGAGACCCAGTACTTC
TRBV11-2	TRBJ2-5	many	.	CASSLGIGNPRSTQYF	TGTGCCAGCAGCTTAGGGATCGGCAACCCAAGATCGACCCAGTACTTC
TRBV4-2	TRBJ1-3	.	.	CASSQRRNTIYF	TGTGCCAGCAGCCAAAGAAGAAACACCATATATTTT
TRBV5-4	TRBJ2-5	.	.	CASSLRDKQETQYF	TGTGCCAGCAGCCTACGGGACAAACAAGAGACCCAGTACTTC
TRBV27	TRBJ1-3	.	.	CASSLGSTGNTIYF	TGTGCCAGCAGTTTAGGGAGTACTGGAAACACCATATATTTT
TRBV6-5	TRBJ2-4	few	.	CASSYLNKNIQYF	TGTGCCAGCAGTTACCTAAATAAAAACATTCAGTACTTC
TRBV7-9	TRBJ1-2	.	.	CASSASQLYGYTF	TGTGCCAGCAGCGCAAGTCAGCTGTATGGCTACACCTTC
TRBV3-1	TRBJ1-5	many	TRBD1	CASSQMTGPNQPQHF	TGTGCCAGCAGCCAAATGACAGGGCCGAATCAGCCCCAGCATTTT
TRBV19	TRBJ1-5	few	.	CASSIRDTNQPQHF	TGTGCCAGTAGTATAAGAGACACTAATCAGCCCCAGCATTTT
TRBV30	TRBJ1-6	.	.	CAWSVHGRHYNSPLHF	TGTGCCTGGAGTGTACACGGACGCCATTATAATTCACCCCTCCACTTT
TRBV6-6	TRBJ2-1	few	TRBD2	CASKGLAGKYNEQFF	TGTGCCAGCAAAGGACTAGCGGGAAAATACAATGAGCAGTTCTTC
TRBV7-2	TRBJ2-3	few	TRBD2	CASSSLTSGVDTQYF	TGTGCCAGCAGTTCCCTGACTAGCGGGGTAGATACGCAGTATTTT
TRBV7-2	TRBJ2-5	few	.	CASSSPGTPLKTQYF	TGTGCCAGCAGCTCCCCCGGGACCCCCCTTAAGACCCAGTACTTC